Described below is a single TCR beta chain sequence and its context. Germline CDR1 SGHAT, CDR2 FQNNGV. Trimming left V 5 bases short and J 2 bases short, with 19 bases between. The CDR3 spans 16 residues. These data originate in a study of control samples from healthy donors and cancer patients. Profiled with immunoSEQ multiplex PCR; TCRdb holds only in-frame clones, not every one. Of some 160,000 clones in the sample, around 90% were seen once. The material sequenced was blood. The origin of this receptor is a young woman in good health. This chain connects TRBV11-2 to TRBJ2-7; D call uncertain. In DNA, the CDR3 is TGTGCCAGCAGCCCCCTTAGTGGTCAGGTAACCTACGAGCAGTACTTC. It translates to CASSPLSGQVTYEQYF.